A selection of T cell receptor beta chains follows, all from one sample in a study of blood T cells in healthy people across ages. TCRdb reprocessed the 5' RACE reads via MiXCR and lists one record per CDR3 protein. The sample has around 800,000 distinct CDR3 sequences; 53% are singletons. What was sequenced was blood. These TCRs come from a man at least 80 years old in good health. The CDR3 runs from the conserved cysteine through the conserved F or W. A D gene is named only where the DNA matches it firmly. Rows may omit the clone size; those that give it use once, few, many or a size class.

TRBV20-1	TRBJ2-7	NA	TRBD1	TGCAGTGCTAGCCGGGACAGGGGCTACGAGCAGTACTTC	CSASRDRGYEQYF
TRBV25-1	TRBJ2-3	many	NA	TGTGCCAGCAGTGACGGAGGCACAGATACGCAGTATTTT	CASSDGGTDTQYF
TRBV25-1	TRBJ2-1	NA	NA	TGTGCCAGCAGTGAATTAGGACAGACCCAGGCTGAGCAGTTCTTC	CASSELGQTQAEQFF
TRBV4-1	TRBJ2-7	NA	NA	TGCGCCAGCAGCCATGCCTACTCCTACGAGCAGTACTTC	CASSHAYSYEQYF
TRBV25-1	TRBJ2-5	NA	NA	TGTGCCAGCAGTGAAGGGGGCGGTGGGGGGTTCCAAGAGACCCAGTACTTC	CASSEGGGGGFQETQYF
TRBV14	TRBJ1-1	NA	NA	TGTGCCAGCAGCCAAGATCGGGGCTTTAACACTGAAGCTTTCTTT	CASSQDRGFNTEAFF
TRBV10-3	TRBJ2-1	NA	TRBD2	TGTGCCATCAGTGAACTAGCGGGGGAAGTGGTCCATGAGCAGTTCTTC	CAISELAGEVVHEQFF
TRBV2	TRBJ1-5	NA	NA	TGTGTCAGCAGTGAGGGGGTGGGCAATCAGCCCCAGCATTTT	CVSSEGVGNQPQHF
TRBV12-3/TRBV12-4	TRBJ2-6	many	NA	TGTGCCAGCAGTTCCCGAGGGGCTGGGGCCAACGTCCTGACTTTC	CASSSRGAGANVLTF
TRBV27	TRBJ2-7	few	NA	TGTGCCAGCAGTCCGATCTACAGTGATTCCTACGAGCAGTACTTC	CASSPIYSDSYEQYF
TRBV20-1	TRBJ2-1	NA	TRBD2	TGCAGTGCTAGAGATGGGACTAGCGGGAGAAATGAGCAGTTCTTC	CSARDGTSGRNEQFF
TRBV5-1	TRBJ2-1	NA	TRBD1	TGCGCCAGCAGCTTGGGCCGACAGGGCAATGAGCAGTTCTTC	CASSLGRQGNEQFF
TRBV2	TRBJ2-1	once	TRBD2	TGTGCCAGCAGGAAGGGGCGGGAGGGATACAATGAGCAGTTCTTC	CASRKGREGYNEQFF
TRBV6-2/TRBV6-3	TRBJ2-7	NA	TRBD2	TGTGCCAGCAGCACCGCTAGCGGGAGATCGGTTCCCGACGAGCAGTACTTC	CASSTASGRSVPDEQYF
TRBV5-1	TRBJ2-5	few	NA	TGCGCCAGCAGCTTGGCCGGGGAACGAGAGACCCAGTACTTC	CASSLAGERETQYF
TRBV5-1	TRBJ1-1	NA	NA	TGCGCCAGCAGCTTGGAGGGGGGATTGAGCACTGAAGCTTTCTTT	CASSLEGGLSTEAFF
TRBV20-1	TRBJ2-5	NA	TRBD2	TGCAGTGCTGGGACTAGCGGGAGTGTTCAAGAGACCCAGTACTTC	CSAGTSGSVQETQYF
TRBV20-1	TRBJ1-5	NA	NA	TGCAGTGCTAGGATGAGCCAGGGGACGAATCAGCCCCAGCATTTT	CSARMSQGTNQPQHF
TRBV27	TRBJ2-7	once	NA	TGTGCCAGAGGGGCTAGGACCTACGAGCAGTACTTC	CARGARTYEQYF
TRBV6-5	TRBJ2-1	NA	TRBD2	TGTGCCAGCAGTTACTGGGTCGGGACTAGCCCGAAAAGCTCCTACAATGAGCAGTTCTTC	CASSYWVGTSPKSSYNEQFF
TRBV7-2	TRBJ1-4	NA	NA	TGTGCCAGCAGCTTAGCGAAGGGAGGGAATGAAAAACTGTTTTTT	CASSLAKGGNEKLFF
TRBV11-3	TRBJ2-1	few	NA	TGTGCCAGCAGCTTAGGATCGGACTACAATGAGCAGTTCTTC	CASSLGSDYNEQFF
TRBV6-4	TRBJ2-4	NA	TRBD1	TGTGCCAGCGGTGAATCCGGGACAGGGTCTCGAATTCAGTACTTC	CASGESGTGSRIQYF
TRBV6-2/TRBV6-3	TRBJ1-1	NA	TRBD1	TGTGCCAGCAGTTACTGGACAGGATCCGAAGCTTTCTTT	CASSYWTGSEAFF
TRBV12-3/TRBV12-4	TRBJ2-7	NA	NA	TGTGCCAGCAGCACCCCGGGAAGGGGCTCCTACGAGCAGTACTTC	CASSTPGRGSYEQYF
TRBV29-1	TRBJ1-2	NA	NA	TGCAGCGTTGAAGGGACAAAGGGCTACACCTTC	CSVEGTKGYTF
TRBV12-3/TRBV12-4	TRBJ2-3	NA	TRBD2	TGTGCCAGCAAGAAGCGGGGGGGCACAGATACGCAGTATTTT	CASKKRGGTDTQYF
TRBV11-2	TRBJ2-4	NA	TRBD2	TGTGCCAGCAGCTTAGAGTGGGAGACTAGCGGGAGTAGGCGGGCCAAAAACATTCAGTACTTC	CASSLEWETSGSRRAKNIQYF
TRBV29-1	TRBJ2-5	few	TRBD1	TGCAGCGTGTCTTCGGGACAGGTGGCAGAGCAGTACTTC	CSVSSGQVAEQYF
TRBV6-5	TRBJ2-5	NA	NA	TGTGCCAGCAGTTACTCGACATCCCAGGGCCAGTACTTC	CASSYSTSQGQYF
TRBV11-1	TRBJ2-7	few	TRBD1	TGTGCCAGCTCTTCCGGGACAGTGGGCGAGCAGTACTTC	CASSSGTVGEQYF
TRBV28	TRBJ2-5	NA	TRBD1	TGTGCCAGTGGACAGGGGGCAAGGGCCCAGTACTTC	CASGQGARAQYF
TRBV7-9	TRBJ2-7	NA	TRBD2	TGTGCCAGCAGCTTAGCCAGCGGGATGAGCTCCTACGAGCAGTACTTC	CASSLASGMSSYEQYF
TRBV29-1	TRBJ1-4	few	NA	TGCAGCGTGGGCGCCGGACAGTCTAATGAAAAACTGTTTTTT	CSVGAGQSNEKLFF
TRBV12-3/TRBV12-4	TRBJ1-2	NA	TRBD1	TGTGCCAGCAGGGGGACAGGGCTGTGGTATGGCTACACCTTC	CASRGTGLWYGYTF
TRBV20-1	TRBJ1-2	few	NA	TGCAGTGCTAGAGAGCCCAGGGGCCCGGTGAAGGGCTACACCTTC	CSAREPRGPVKGYTF
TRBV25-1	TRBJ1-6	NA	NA	TGTGCCAGCAGTGAGGTTAGGGGGGATAATTCACCCCTCCACTTT	CASSEVRGDNSPLHF
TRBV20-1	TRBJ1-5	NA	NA	TGCAGTGCTAGAAGGGGAAGCAATCAGCCCCAGCATTTT	CSARRGSNQPQHF
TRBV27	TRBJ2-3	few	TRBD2	TGTGCCAGCAGCTCCACGACTAGCGGGGGAACGCAGTATTTT	CASSSTTSGGTQYF
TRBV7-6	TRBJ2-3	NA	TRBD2	TGTGCCAGCAGCTTAGAACCGGGGATAGCGGGAGGGCCGGGCACAGATACGCAGTATTTT	CASSLEPGIAGGPGTDTQYF
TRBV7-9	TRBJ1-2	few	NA	TGTGCCAGCAGCTGGGGGTCGGATCTAGATGGCTACACCTTC	CASSWGSDLDGYTF
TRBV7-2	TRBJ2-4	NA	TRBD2	TGTGCCAGCAGCTCCTCCGGACTAGTCGGGGTTGGGTACAAGCAGTACTTC	CASSSSGLVGVGYKQYF
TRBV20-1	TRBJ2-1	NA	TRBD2	TGCAGTGCTAGTGACAGCCGGCTAGCGGGAGATGAGCAGTTCTTC	CSASDSRLAGDEQFF
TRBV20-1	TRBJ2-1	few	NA	TGCAGTGCTAGAAGAGGAGACAATGAGCAGTTCTTC	CSARRGDNEQFF
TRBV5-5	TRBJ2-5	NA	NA	TGTGCCAGCAGCCGCGGGTCCCACGTGGAGACCCAGTACTTC	CASSRGSHVETQYF
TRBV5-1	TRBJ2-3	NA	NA	TGCGCCAGCAGCTTGCAGCTCCCACAAAACACAGATACGCAGTATTTT	CASSLQLPQNTDTQYF
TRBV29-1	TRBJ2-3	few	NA	TGCAGCGTTGATCCCAACACAGATACGCAGTATTTT	CSVDPNTDTQYF
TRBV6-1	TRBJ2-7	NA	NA	TGTGCCAGCAGTGACTGGAGGTTTAAGGGGCCTTACGAGCAGTACTTC	CASSDWRFKGPYEQYF
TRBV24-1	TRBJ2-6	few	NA	TGTGCCACCAGTGGCAGGGCTGGGGCCAACGTCCTGACTTTC	CATSGRAGANVLTF
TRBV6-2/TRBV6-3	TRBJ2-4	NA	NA	TGTGCCAGCAGACCGGAAGCCAAAAACATTCAGTACTTC	CASRPEAKNIQYF
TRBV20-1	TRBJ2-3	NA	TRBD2	TGCAGTGCAAACATAGCGGGGCCCTGGGATACGCAGTATTTT	CSANIAGPWDTQYF
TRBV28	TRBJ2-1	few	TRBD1	TGTGCCAGCGGGGCGGGACAGGGACTGACAAGGCAGTTCTTC	CASGAGQGLTRQFF
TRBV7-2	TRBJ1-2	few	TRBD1	TGTGCCAGCAGCTTAAGGAAGGGACAGGGGGCTGGCTATGGCTACACCTTC	CASSLRKGQGAGYGYTF
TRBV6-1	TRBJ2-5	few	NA	TGTGCCAGCAGTTTTACGGGGGAGCAGTACTTC	CASSFTGEQYF
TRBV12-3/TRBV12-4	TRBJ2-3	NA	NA	TGTGCCAGCAGCCAAAAGTGGGGGCAGTATTTT	CASSQKWGQYF
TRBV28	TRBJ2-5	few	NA	TGTGCCAGCAACACGAGGCGGAAGACCCAGTACTTC	CASNTRRKTQYF
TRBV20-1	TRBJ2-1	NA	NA	TGCAGTGCGAGGGAAGGGGTAGACTACAATGAGCAGTTCTTC	CSAREGVDYNEQFF
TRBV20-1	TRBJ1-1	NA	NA	TGCAGTCCGGGGATTATGAACACTGAAGCTTTCTTT	CSPGIMNTEAFF
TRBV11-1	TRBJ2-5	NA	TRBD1	TGTGCCAGCAGCTTAGGAGTAGGGACAGGGAGGGAGACCCAGTACTTC	CASSLGVGTGRETQYF
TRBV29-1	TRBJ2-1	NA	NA	TGCAGCGGGGGTACAGGGCAAAATGAGCAGTTCTTC	CSGGTGQNEQFF